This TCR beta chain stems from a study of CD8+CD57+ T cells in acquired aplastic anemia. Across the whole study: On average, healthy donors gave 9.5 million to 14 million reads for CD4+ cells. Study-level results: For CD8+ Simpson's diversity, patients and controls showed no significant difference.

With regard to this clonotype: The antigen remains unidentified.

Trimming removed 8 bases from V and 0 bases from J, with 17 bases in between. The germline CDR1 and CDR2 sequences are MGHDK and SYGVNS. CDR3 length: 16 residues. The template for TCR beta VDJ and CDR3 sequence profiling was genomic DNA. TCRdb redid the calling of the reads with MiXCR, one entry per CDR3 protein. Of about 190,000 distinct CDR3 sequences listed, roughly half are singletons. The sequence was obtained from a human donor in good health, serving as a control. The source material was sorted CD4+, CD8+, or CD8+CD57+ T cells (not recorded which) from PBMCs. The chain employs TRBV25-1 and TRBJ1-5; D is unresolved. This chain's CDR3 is CASSRTREYSNQPQHF. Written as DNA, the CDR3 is TGTGCCAGCTCGCGCACTCGGGAATATAGCAATCAGCCCCAGCATTTT.